A selection of T cell receptor beta chains follows, all from one sample in a study of blood T cell repertoires in COVID-19. Measured with immunoSEQ multiplex PCR; TCRdb has only the in-frame clones, and not every one. The sample holds over 55,000 clones, about 90% seen once. The sample was peripheral blood. The receptor set was obtained from a human donor in a cohort sampled during active COVID-19. Both conserved end residues are part of each CDR3. The order of the fields is clone size, D gene, V gene, J gene, CDR3 DNA, CDR3 protein. A D gene is named only where the DNA matches it firmly. For some rows the clone size is stated as once, few or many, or as a class when expanded; others skip it.

NA	NA	TRBV2	TRBJ1-5	TGTGCCAGCCGAAGAGATAGCAATCAGCCCCAGCATTTT	CASRRDSNQPQHF
NA	NA	TRBV30	TRBJ2-7	TGTGCCTGGAGTATTACCAGGTACGAGCAGTACTTC	CAWSITRYEQYF
NA	NA	TRBV12-3/TRBV12-4	TRBJ1-5	TGTGCCAGCAGTTTACAGCGGAATCAGCCCCAGCATTTT	CASSLQRNQPQHF
once	TRBD1	TRBV6-5	TRBJ1-1	TGTGCCAGTAAAAACCGAAGACAGGGGGGCACTGAAGCTTTCTTT	CASKNRRQGGTEAFF
once	TRBD1	TRBV4-1	TRBJ1-1	TGCGCCAGCAGCCATGTGGGGACAGGAAGGAACACTGAAGCTTTCTTT	CASSHVGTGRNTEAFF
NA	NA	TRBV6-2/TRBV6-3	TRBJ2-3	TGTGCCAGCAGTTACGGAGTCGTAACAGATACGCAGTATTTT	CASSYGVVTDTQYF
NA	NA	TRBV5-4	TRBJ2-6	TGTGCCAGCAGCCTCGGACACTCTGGGGCCAACGTCCTGACTTTC	CASSLGHSGANVLTF
NA	NA	TRBV7-2	TRBJ1-2	TGTGCCAGCAGCCCCGGGCCCGGCGGGGACTATGGCTACACCTTC	CASSPGPGGDYGYTF
NA	TRBD1	TRBV6-5	TRBJ2-2	TGTGCCAGCAGTTTTAGACAGGGAAACACCGGGGAGCTGTTTTTT	CASSFRQGNTGELFF
NA	TRBD2	TRBV11-2	TRBJ2-5	TGTGCCAGCAGCTTCGGGACTAGCGGGGCCGGGGTGGTCCAGTACTTC	CASSFGTSGAGVVQYF
NA	TRBD1	TRBV9	TRBJ2-5	TGTGCCAGCAGCGTAGGAGGGGGCGAGACCCAGTACTTC	CASSVGGGETQYF
NA	TRBD1	TRBV28	TRBJ2-3	TGTGCCAGCAGTTTTACCCCCTCGACAGGGAGAAATACGCAGTATTTT	CASSFTPSTGRNTQYF
NA	TRBD2	TRBV7-2	TRBJ2-1	TGTGCAACGGGTGGTCTAGCGGGTTATGAGCAGTTCTTC	CATGGLAGYEQFF
NA	NA	TRBV11-2	TRBJ2-3	TGTGCCAGCAGCCGGCGTCGCACTACACAAGATACGCAGTATTTT	CASSRRRTTQDTQYF
NA	TRBD1	TRBV27	TRBJ1-6	TGTGCCAGCAGTATAACCGGGACAGGGGGCCTGACAGGGGCTTCACCCCTCCACTTT	CASSITGTGGLTGASPLHF
NA	NA	TRBV19	TRBJ2-2	TGTGCCAGTAGTAACCGTTACTTCACCGGGGAGCTGTTTTTT	CASSNRYFTGELFF
NA	TRBD2	TRBV18	TRBJ2-3	TGTGCCAGCTCAGGGACGGGACTAGCGGCAGTCGAAGATACGCAGTATTTT	CASSGTGLAAVEDTQYF
NA	TRBD2	TRBV5-4	TRBJ2-3	TGTGCCAGCAGCTCCGAACTTCTAGCGGGAGTTGAAGATACGCAGTATTTT	CASSSELLAGVEDTQYF
NA	NA	TRBV11-2	TRBJ2-3	TGTGCCAGCAGCTTAGGGCCAACAGATACGCAGTATTTT	CASSLGPTDTQYF
NA	NA	TRBV20-1	TRBJ1-1	TGCAGTGCTAGGGCCCCCGGGGGGGCTTTCTTT	CSARAPGGAFF
NA	NA	TRBV6-5	TRBJ1-3	TGTGCCAGCAGTTACCTCCGGGGAGGGGCTGGAAACACCATATATTTT	CASSYLRGGAGNTIYF
NA	TRBD1	TRBV7-2	TRBJ2-5	TGTGCCAGCAGCTTAGGCAGGGGGCGAGGAGAGACCCAGTACTTC	CASSLGRGRGETQYF
NA	TRBD2	TRBV5-4	TRBJ2-5	TGTGCCAGCAGCTTTACTAGCGGGACGGGAGGAGAGACCCAGTACTTC	CASSFTSGTGGETQYF
NA	NA	TRBV6-1	TRBJ1-5	TGTGCCAGCAGTGTGGGACAAACGTATAGCAATCAGCCCCAGCATTTT	CASSVGQTYSNQPQHF
NA	NA	TRBV7-9	TRBJ1-2	TGTGCCAGCAGCCCGAAAAAAGGGGATGGCTACACCTTC	CASSPKKGDGYTF
NA	TRBD1	TRBV5-1	TRBJ2-7	TGCGCCAGCAGCTCGGGACAGGATCTTGTCGAGCAGTACTTC	CASSSGQDLVEQYF
NA	NA	TRBV5-1	TRBJ1-4	TGCGCCAGCAGCTTGGCCCCGGACAGAATCAATGAAAAACTGTTTTTT	CASSLAPDRINEKLFF